By share, the clone carrying this TCR beta chain ranks as large. Its antigen remains unknown. Each library started from roughly 16 ng of total RNA using the QIAseq Immune Repertoire TCR panel. TCRdb reanalysed the reads using MiXCR and keeps one entry per CDR3 protein. Of around 660 distinct CDR3 sequences listed, under 4.5% are singletons. Four subsets defined by PD-1 and/or TIGIT were sorted from live CD3+CD8+TCRalphabeta+ cells. The data were obtained in a study of circulating CD8 cells and anti-PD-1 response in melanoma. V lost 1 base to trimming and J lost 2 bases, with 6 bases between them. The CDR3 is 15 residues long. From germline, CDR1 is MNHEY and CDR2 SMNVEV (reference sequence). Findings and caveats of the study: No tumor material was available, so peptide assays assessed reactivity.

The sample in question was CD8+ T cells from PBMCs, obtained at baseline or after one month of anti-PD-1 therapy (not recorded which). This receptor was obtained from a human donor with melanoma. V gene TRBV27 combines with J gene TRBJ2-6; D may correspond to TRBD1 or TRBD2 (5 bases each). The CDR3 DNA is TGTGCCAGCAGTTTATGGGGGACTGGGGCCAACGTCCTGACTTTC. Translating gives CASSLWGTGANVLTF.